A selection of T cell receptor beta chains follows, all from one sample in a study of T cells after yellow fever vaccination. TCRdb independently ran MiXCR on the 5' RACE reads; one entry per CDR3 protein. The table includes under 600,000 distinct CDR3 sequences, roughly 14% detected once. The material sequenced was PBMCs, taken on the day of the yellow fever booster vaccination. Source of these receptors: a man under 40 who received the YFV17D yellow fever vaccine. The conserved cysteine and the conserved F or W are not part of the CDR3 here.

V: TRBV7-9; CDR3: GGSDTDTQY
V: TRBV4-2; CDR3: ASSQETGLHEETQY
V: TRBV7-9; CDR3: ASSLGDKGNIQY
V: TRBV29-1; CDR3: SVTLGGNQPQH
V: TRBV20-1; CDR3: SARVMTPPYEQY
V: TRBV30; CDR3: AWSVRGSGANVLT
V: TRBV7-9; CDR3: ASSSSSLEQF
V: TRBV5-1; CDR3: ASSLDRSYYEQY
V: TRBV20-1; CDR3: SARESSGANNEQF
V: TRBV7-6; CDR3: ASSQPLDTQY
V: TRBV5-1; CDR3: ASSPQGDEQF
V: TRBV9; CDR3: ASSAREPSYEQY
V: TRBV20-1; CDR3: SAYGDLAGVDNEQF
V: TRBV7-2; CDR3: ASSLNRLGAKNIQY
V: TRBV30; CDR3: ACVPGRLAKNIQY
V: TRBV3-1; CDR3: ASSQTSALETQY
V: TRBV11-2; CDR3: ASSLGDRGEQY
V: TRBV12-3/TRBV12-4; CDR3: ASSLSFREKLF
V: TRBV4-2; CDR3: ASSQEAGDPRSPLH
V: TRBV30; CDR3: AWGIDSSNQPQH
V: TRBV25-1; CDR3: ASSEEGGSDNEQF
V: TRBV10-3; CDR3: AISERTGTSGSGEQY
V: TRBV5-1; CDR3: ASSLPPQGHQY
V: TRBV20-1; CDR3: SAKRGGGPFTGELF
V: TRBV6-2/TRBV6-3; CDR3: ASSSPYNEQF
V: TRBV12-3/TRBV12-4; CDR3: ASSQGGGIVAKNIQY
V: TRBV5-1; CDR3: ASSAGTAPYEQY
V: TRBV28; CDR3: ASSPTQGRISTDTQY
V: TRBV5-1; CDR3: ASSLEGVYNEQF
V: TRBV6-5; CDR3: ASSYSKRGGPGNTIY
V: TRBV11-3; CDR3: ASSSSPNTEAF
V: TRBV5-1; CDR3: ASSMGQGANEQY
V: TRBV18; CDR3: ASSPTGKRTANEQF
V: TRBV28; CDR3: ASRLGQGYQETQY
V: TRBV12-3/TRBV12-4; CDR3: ASSLGPWAYNEQF
V: TRBV12-3/TRBV12-4; CDR3: ASRRLAGDEQY
V: TRBV20-1; CDR3: SARGSGGPDTQY
V: TRBV7-6; CDR3: ASSPYGDVYEQY
V: TRBV20-1; CDR3: SASMGRPASSGNTIY
V: TRBV2; CDR3: ASSSIAGVAQY
V: TRBV4-3; CDR3: ASSQGAGTGNTEQF
V: TRBV7-9; CDR3: ASSLWVGETQY
V: TRBV24-1; CDR3: ATSPGLPGQETQY
V: TRBV29-1; CDR3: SVRTSGYEQY
V: TRBV20-1; CDR3: SADGGSDITQETQY
V: TRBV28; CDR3: ASRLTSGNTDTQY
V: TRBV4-3; CDR3: ASSQAGQKNIQY
V: TRBV5-1; CDR3: ASSTTGDSNQPQH
V: TRBV7-2; CDR3: ASSGTSGSRSDTQY
V: TRBV6-5; CDR3: ASSYLRSYEQY